Below are 9 T cell receptor beta chains sequenced from a single sample in a study of blood T cells in healthy people across ages. The second PCR ran about 6 to 12 cycles with a sample-barcoded 5' primer and J-beta primers. TCRdb re-analysed the 5' RACE reads in MiXCR, keeping a single row per CDR3 protein. Altogether fewer than 2 million distinct CDR3 sequences are present, 39% being singletons, with the ten largest covering 20% to 25%. What was sequenced was blood. The source of these receptors is a human donor in good health.

This clonotype was seen a few times. The V call is TRBV15, the J call TRBJ2-1; possible D gene TRBD2, 5 bases. Trimming left V 1 base short and J 1 base short, with 17 bases between. The CDR3 sequence is 18 residues long. Germline CDR1 reads LNHNV; CDR2 reads YYDKDF (reference sequence). The CDR3 loop reads CATSRAPGLGGSYNEQFF. As DNA, the CDR3 is TGTGCCACCAGCAGAGCCCCCGGATTAGGCGGGTCCTACAATGAGCAGTTCTTC.

The CDR3 spells CASSPRDSLTGELFF. CDR3 in DNA: TGTGCCAGCAGCCCCCGGGACAGCCTCACCGGGGAGCTGTTTTTT. The chain employs TRBV7-2 and TRBJ2-2; TRBD1 matches at 7 bases. Germline V gene data show CDR1 as SGHTA and CDR2 as FQGNSA. This CDR3 spans 15 amino acids. V was clipped by 5 bases and J by 4 bases; unmatched bases: 7.

The chain employs TRBV11-2 and TRBJ2-1; D is possibly TRBD1 or TRBD2 (5 bases each). This CDR3 has 15 amino acids. Germline CDR1 reads SGHAT; CDR2 reads FQNNGV. Trimming pared 1 base from V and 12 bases from J, leaving 19 bases between. CDR3: CASSLGGHSLGGQFF. Written as DNA, the CDR3 is TGTGCCAGCAGCTTAGGCGGACATAGCTTAGGAGGGCAGTTCTTC.

The gene calls are TRBV7-2 and TRBJ2-4, with D possibly matching TRBD1 (7 bases). The CDR3 consists of 13 residues. Germline lookup yields CDR1 SGHTA and CDR2 FQGNSA. The V gene lost 3 bases and the J gene lost 8 bases, with 11 bases spanning the gap. Written as DNA, the CDR3 is TGTGCCAGCAGCTTGTCCAGGGGGGACATTCAGTACTTC. Translating it yields CASSLSRGDIQYF.

This clonotype was seen more than once but under ten times. The V gene is TRBV7-2, the J gene TRBJ2-7, with TRBD1 identical over 7 bases. The CDR3 totals 14 residues. Germline values: CDR1 SGHTA, CDR2 FQGNSA. Germline trimming cut 5 bases from V and 5 bases from J; bases unmatched to any gene: 9. Here the CDR3 reads CASSHQGDLHEQYF. The DNA for the CDR3 is TGTGCCAGCAGCCATCAGGGGGATCTTCACGAGCAGTACTTC.

The CDR3 sequence: CASSYFDSGNTIYF. CDR3 DNA sequence: TGTGCCAGCAGCTACTTCGACTCTGGAAACACCATATATTTT. This sequence joins TRBV13 and TRBJ1-3; D is ambiguous. Germline CDR1 reads PRHDT; CDR2 reads FYEKMQ (reference sequence). V was pared by 4 bases and J by 0 bases, with 7 bases between. The length of the CDR3 is 14 residues.

This clonotype showed up just a few times. This rearrangement joins TRBV4-1 to TRBJ2-7; D unclear. The CDR3 loop spans 16 amino acids. Per germline, CDR1 MGHRA and CDR2 YSYEKL. V lost 0 bases to trimming and J lost 3 bases, with 15 bases between them. In DNA form, the CDR3 reads TGCGCCAGCAGCCAAGACCAGATGGGTAGTAGCTACGAGCAGTACTTC. This codes for CASSQDQMGSSYEQYF.

A few counts support this clonotype. This chain joins TRBV7-2 and TRBJ1-5, with TRBD1 matching 10 bases. The V and J ends lost 3 bases and 3 bases, in that order; junction bases with no gene match: 5. In germline, CDR1 is SGHTA, CDR2 FQGNSA. The CDR3 sequence is 16 residues long. The CDR3, as DNA: TGTGCCAGCAGCTTGGGGACAGGGGACTACAATCAGCCCCAGCATTTT. It translates to CASSLGTGDYNQPQHF.

The V and J genes are TRBV3-1 and TRBJ1-1; D gene uncertain. Germline V gene lookup returns CDR1 LGHDT and CDR2 YNNKEL (reference sequence). The V end lost 0 bases, the J end lost 3 bases, and 11 bases lay between the germline ends. The CDR3 is made up of 15 amino acids. The chain's CDR3 is CASSQDLTGYTEAFF. The DNA for the CDR3 is TGTGCCAGCAGCCAAGATCTAACTGGGTACACTGAAGCTTTCTTT.